Presented here are 27 T cell receptor beta chains from one specimen sequenced in a study of blood T cell repertoires in COVID-19 (dated by TCRdb to 2018 to 2020). Receptors were amplified or captured by the immunoSEQ multiplex PCR assay. The source is immuneACCESS, and TCRdb retained only in-frame sequences with V and J called. Part of the clones is not carried over; for the studies checked, unresolved V genes explain less than half of this, and the remainder is unexplained. The table for this sample lists about 180,000 clones; approximately 85% of them were counted only once. In total, the top ten clones hold around 8.1% of the sample. Material for sequencing was peripheral blood. The origin of the receptors is a woman aged 60-70 years with COVID-19, enrolled during active disease.

In regard to this clone: The junction shows a germline mismatch at one end, possibly a read error. As DNA, the CDR3 is TGTGCCATCAGCGGACATGCTTATGGTTACACCTTC. Translation: CAISGHAYGYTF. V is TRBV10-3 and J is TRBJ1-2; a weak D match, TRBD1 (5 bases). This CDR3 comprises 12 residues. Germline V CDR1 and CDR2: ENHRY, SYGVKD.

This clone was observed once. This sequence joins TRBV28 and TRBJ1-4, with a tentative D call TRBD1 (6 bases). The V and J ends lost 7 bases and 3 bases respectively, with 18 bases between them. This CDR3 contains 16 residues. Germline CDR1 and CDR2: MDHEN and SYDVKM. In nucleotides, the CDR3 is TGTGCCAGCATCGCGGGGGGGCGGATCTCTAATGAAAAACTGTTTTTT. Its translation: CASIAGGRISNEKLFF.

The V and J genes are TRBV5-1 and TRBJ1-1; 7 nucleotides agree with TRBD1. With 4 bases clipped from V and 11 bases from J, the junction kept 11 bases outside the gene matches. CDR1 is SGHRS and CDR2 is YFSETQ in the germline V gene. This CDR3 comprises 13 residues. This chain's CDR3 is CASSIGTVHPAFF. CDR3 nucleotide sequence: TGCGCCAGCAGCATTGGGACAGTACACCCCGCTTTCTTT.

The chain joins TRBV11-3 to TRBJ1-6; D is perhaps TRBD1 (6 bases). Trimming cost V 5 bases and J 6 bases, with 11 bases left between them. Germline CDR1 is SGHNT and CDR2 is YENEEA. This CDR3 contains 14 residues. CDR3 nucleotides: TGTGCCAGCAGCCTCCGGGACATTAATTCACCCCTCCACTTT. Its translation: CASSLRDINSPLHF. The full variable domain, with the rest looked up from reference TRBV11-3 and TRBJ1-6, is EAGVVQSPRYKIIEKKQPVAFWCNPISGHNTLYWYLQNLGQGPELLIRYENEEAVDDSQLPKDRFSAERLKGVDSTLKIQPAELGDSAVYLCASSLRDINSPLHFGNGTRLTVT.

The V call is TRBV7-9, the J call TRBJ2-7; 7 positions match TRBD2. Germline V gene lookup returns CDR1 SEHNR and CDR2 FQNEAQ (reference sequence). CDR3 length: 13 amino acids. The junction had 9 bases not matched to a gene; V was cut back by 11 bases and J by 2 bases. Here the CDR3 reads CACGRLAPYEQYF. CDR3 nucleotide sequence: TGTGCCTGCGGACGACTAGCCCCCTACGAGCAGTACTTC.

V usage is TRBV4-2 and J usage is TRBJ1-1, with D unresolved. There are 16 residues in the CDR3. V was shortened by 5 bases and J by 0 bases, with 16 bases between the two germline ends. The germline CDR1 and CDR2 sequences are LGHNA and YNFKEQ. The CDR3 DNA follows: TGTGCCAGCAGCACTAAGGGAGGGAACATGAACACTGAAGCTTTCTTT. It specifies CASSTKGGNMNTEAFF.

A few counts support this clone. The chain is built from TRBV25-1 and TRBJ2-2; 12 nucleotides line up with TRBD1. The CDR3 sequence is 15 residues long. The junction had 9 bases not matched to a gene; V was cut back by 8 bases and J by 8 bases. CDR1 is MGHDK, CDR2 SYGVNS, per germline. CDR3 nucleotide sequence: TGTGCCAGCGGCCAGGGACAGGGGGCGACGGGGGAGCTGTTTTTT. This sequence encodes CASGQGQGATGELFF.

In nucleotides, the CDR3 is TGCAGCGTTGATAGACTAGCGGGGGACGTGCAGTATTTT. Translated, it gives CSVDRLAGDVQYF. The chain has TRBV29-1 and TRBJ2-3, with 12 bases identical to TRBD2. V dropped 3 bases and J dropped 11; count of bases not matched to a gene: 6. The germline gives CDR1 SQVTM, CDR2 ANQGSEA. This CDR3 is built from 13 residues.

The rearrangement joins TRBV5-1 to TRBJ2-5, with no clear D. The CDR3 sequence is 14 residues long. Trimming took off 5 bases at V and 2 bases at J, with 13 bases between the two ends. CDR1 and CDR2 (germline): SGHRS, YFSETQ. CDR3 DNA sequence: TGCGCCAGCAGGCCCTCCTCCGGGCAAGAGACCCAGTACTTC. Translation: CASRPSSGQETQYF.

The J gene is TRBJ2-5, the V gene TRBV11-3; TRBD1 agrees at 7 bases. After removal of 2 bases from V and 2 bases from J, the junction contained 14 bases not matched to a gene. This CDR3 comprises 18 residues. Germline CDR1 and CDR2: SGHNT and YENEEA. Here the CDR3 reads CASSLPKSRGPTQETQYF. In DNA form, the CDR3 reads TGTGCCAGCAGCTTACCCAAATCAAGGGGGCCAACTCAAGAGACCCAGTACTTC.

The V gene is TRBV24-1, the J gene TRBJ2-3; TRBD1 aligns across 7 bases. CDR1 is KGHDR, CDR2 SFDVKD, per germline. The CDR3 is made up of 12 amino acids. V was clipped by 9 bases and J by 5 bases; unmatched bases: 4. In nucleotides, the CDR3 is TGTGCCACCGGGACAGTGGGAGATACGCAGTATTTT. Translated, it gives CATGTVGDTQYF.

V gene TRBV2 combines with J gene TRBJ2-7; D uncertain. The CDR3 sequence is 15 residues long. Trimming stripped 5 bases from V and 5 bases from J, with 19 bases between. CDR1 and CDR2 (germline): SNHLY, FYNNEI. The CDR3 DNA reads TGTGCCAGCAGTCCCCGCGCCGTTTTTGGGCACGAGCAGTACGTC. The encoded protein is CASSPRAVFGHEQYV.

The CDR3 loop is CASSARQGSNEKLFF. The CDR3 DNA reads as TGTGCCAGCAGCGCCCGACAGGGTTCGAATGAAAAACTGTTTTTT. The rearrangement links TRBV5-4 to TRBJ1-4; 7 nucleotides agree with TRBD1. This CDR3 has 15 amino acids. V trimming: 4 bases; J trimming: 5 bases; junction bases outside the gene matches: 8. CDR1 SGHNT and CDR2 YYREEE come from the germline V gene (reference sequence).

The gene calls are TRBV7-9 and TRBJ2-6; D call uncertain. Germline CDR1 SEHNR, CDR2 FQNEAQ (reference sequence). The CDR3 length is 16 residues. V shed 1 base and J shed 0 bases, with 7 bases lying between them. In DNA, the CDR3 is TGTGCCAGCAGCTTAGGGGCAGTCTCTGGGGCCAACGTCCTGACTTTC. Its protein is CASSLGAVSGANVLTF.

The J gene is TRBJ2-5, the V gene TRBV6-2 or TRBV6-3, with TRBD1 matching over 11 bases. The CDR3 runs to 17 residues. J lost 4 bases, V lost 0 bases, and 7 bases had no gene match. Looked up from germline, CDR1 is MNHEY and CDR2 is SVGEGT. The CDR3 nucleotides are TGTGCCAGCAGTTACTCCCTCCCCGGGACAGGGGGAGAGACCCAGTACTTC. Amino acids: CASSYSLPGTGGETQYF.

This clone was seen only once. The CDR3 DNA reads as TGTGCCACACGAGGCCCGGCGGGGGGCTCCTACAATGAGCAGTTCTTC. Its translation is CATRGPAGGSYNEQFF. This chain joins TRBV27 and TRBJ2-1, with 8 bases matching TRBD2. CDR3 size: 16 residues. The germline V gene has CDR1 MNHEY and CDR2 SMNVEV (reference sequence). Trimming removed 10 bases from V and 0 bases from J; junction bases left unmatched: 11.

The V gene is TRBV4-3, the J gene TRBJ2-1, with 7 positions matching TRBD2. V dropped 0 bases and J dropped 9; count of bases not matched to a gene: 11. CDR1 and CDR2 from the germline V gene are LGHNA and YSLEER. This CDR3 comprises 16 residues. Written as DNA, the CDR3 is TGCGCCAGCAGCCAAGATGGGGGGGGAGGGCCGGGTGAGCAGTTCTTC. Translated: CASSQDGGGGPGEQFF.

The rearrangement links TRBV6-2 or TRBV6-3 to TRBJ2-2; a weak D match, TRBD1 (5 bases). Trimming stripped 2 bases from V and 6 bases from J, with 16 bases between. There are 16 residues in the CDR3. The germline V gene has CDR1 MNHEY and CDR2 SVGEGT. As DNA, the CDR3 is TGTGCCAGCAGTTACCACTACCGACAGCAATCCGGGGAGCTGTTTTTT. Translating gives CASSYHYRQQSGELFF.

V gene TRBV28 combines with J gene TRBJ2-7; 7 nucleotides agree with TRBD1. Looked up from germline, CDR1 is MDHEN and CDR2 is SYDVKM. There are 14 residues in the CDR3. Trimming at V came to 5 bases and at J to 6 bases, leaving 10 bases not matched to a gene. Here the CDR3 reads CASSTSGDRGEQYF. CDR3 sequence (DNA): TGTGCCAGCAGTACCTCTGGGGACAGAGGCGAGCAGTACTTC.

The rearrangement uses TRBV7-9 and TRBJ2-5; 8 positions agree with TRBD1. The V gene end was trimmed by 5 bases and the J gene end by 0 bases; junction bases not matched to a gene: 8. This CDR3 spans 16 amino acids. Per germline, CDR1 SEHNR and CDR2 FQNEAQ (reference sequence). CDR3 DNA: TGTGCCAGCAGCCCTCAATCAGGGGGCTACCAAGAGACCCAGTACTTC. Its protein product is CASSPQSGGYQETQYF.

This clone showed up just a few times. The rearrangement links TRBV19 to TRBJ1-5, with D possibly TRBD1 on 5 matching bases. Trimming shortened V by 0 bases and J by 7 bases, and 10 bases separated the two germline ends. From germline, CDR1 is LNHDA and CDR2 SQIVND (reference sequence). The CDR3 spans 14 residues. The CDR3 coding sequence is TGTGCCAGTAGTATAGAGACAGAGGAACAGCCCCAGCATTTT. Translation gives CASSIETEEQPQHF.

This rearrangement joins TRBV4-2 to TRBJ2-5; tentative D call: TRBD1 (5 bases). Between the trimmed V and J ends, which lost 0 bases and 5 bases, there was a span of 13 bases. The CDR3 covers 15 residues. Germline assignment: CDR1 LGHNA and CDR2 YNFKEQ. The chain's CDR3 is CASSQDSQGSETQYF. In DNA form, the CDR3 reads TGTGCCAGCAGCCAAGATTCTCAGGGTTCGGAGACCCAGTACTTC.

V gene TRBV18 combines with J gene TRBJ2-5, with D unresolved. The CDR3 covers 14 residues. Per the germline V gene, CDR1 is KGHSH and CDR2 is LQKENI. The germline V and J ends were trimmed by 5 bases and 2 bases, with 12 bases remaining between them. Here the CDR3 DNA reads TGTGCCAGCTCATACGAGAACCTGCAAGAGACCCAGTACTTC. Its protein product is CASSYENLQETQYF.

CDR3 coding DNA: TGTGCCAGCAAAGGGTACAGGGACGGCAATGAGCAGTTCTTC. Protein: CASKGYRDGNEQFF. The J gene is TRBJ2-1, the V gene TRBV28; a weak D match, TRBD1 (6 bases). V lost 7 bases, J lost 6 bases, and 16 bases lay in between. Germline CDR1 MDHEN, CDR2 SYDVKM. The CDR3 is 14 amino acids.

This rearrangement joins TRBV11-2 to TRBJ1-6; possible D gene TRBD1, 5 bases. Germline V gives CDR1 SGHAT, CDR2 FQNNGV. The CDR3 is 15 amino acids. V was shortened by 0 bases and J by 11 bases, with 14 bases between the two germline ends. The CDR3, as DNA: TGTGCCAGCAGCTTAGAACCCAGGGCTATGACACCCCTCCACTTT. It specifies CASSLEPRAMTPLHF.

J is TRBJ1-1 and V is TRBV5-1, with 7 bases aligning to TRBD1. Germline CDR1 and CDR2: SGHRS and YFSETQ. Losses at the gene ends were 4 bases for V and 4 bases for J; bases not matched to a gene: 7. This CDR3 comprises 14 residues. As DNA, the CDR3 is TGCGCCAGCAGCCGGGACAGCTTAGCCACTGAAGCTTTCTTT. Translating it yields CASSRDSLATEAFF. Full variable domain (remainder filled in from reference TRBV5-1 and TRBJ1-1): KAGVTQTPRYLIKTRGQQVTLSCSPISGHRSVSWYQQTPGQGLQFLFEYFSETQRNKGNFPGRFSGRQFSNSRSEMNVSTLELGDSALYLCASSRDSLATEAFFGQGTRLTVV.

V usage is TRBV7-2 and J usage is TRBJ1-6; 8 positions match TRBD1. Germline loops: CDR1 SGHTA, CDR2 FQGNSA. The V gene end was trimmed by 4 bases and the J gene end by 9 bases; junction bases not matched to a gene: 8. The CDR3 consists of 15 residues. CDR3 region: CASSSQTGGASPLHF. The CDR3, as DNA: TGTGCCAGCAGCTCACAAACAGGGGGAGCTTCACCCCTCCACTTT.